This record covers a single TCR beta chain. TCRdb keeps only in-frame clones here, not all; method: immunoSEQ multiplex PCR. Of fewer than 35,000 clones in the sample, 88% were seen once. This CDR3 is 16 amino acids long. V gave up 1 base and J gave up 3 bases, with 15 bases separating them. Germline CDR1 is PRHDT and CDR2 is FYEKMQ (reference sequence). This record comes from a study of PD-1 and CTLA-4 blockade in melanoma. The gene calls are TRBV13 and TRBJ1-1, with a tentative D call TRBD1 (5 bases). This clonotype originated in a human donor with melanoma. This specimen was CD8+ T cells from peripheral blood, taken from a patient given anti-PD-1 treatment. The CDR3 nucleotides are TGTGCCAGCAGCTTAGCGAGGAGCCGAGGGGACACTGAAGCTTTCTTT. Protein: CASSLARSRGDTEAFF.